This T cell receptor (beta chain) was identified during a study of T cell responses to AZD1222 COVID-19 vaccine. The wider study: Investigators merged groups given second doses at roughly 4 or roughly 12 weeks.

Notes on the study in general: Possibly, clonal diversity was underestimated; donors were largely white British and included more females.

Clones were read by immunoSEQ multiplex PCR, and TCRdb kept only the in-frame ones, dropping some. The data contain 150,000 or so clones, more than 80% of them seen just once; the ten biggest clones take up more than 2.5%. About this clone: Antigen specificity is unknown.

The CDR3 is 15 amino acids. Trimming at V came to 3 bases and at J to 3 bases, leaving 7 bases not matched to a gene. The germline V gene encodes CDR1 SGHNT and CDR2 YYREEE (reference sequence). The rearrangement links TRBV5-4 to TRBJ2-3; TRBD1 matches at 7 bases. The material was peripheral blood, obtained on day 0 of AZD1222 vaccination. The clonotype comes from an adult in good health. The CDR3 here is CASSSWKGATDTQYF. CDR3 coding DNA: TGTGCCAGCAGCTCTTGGAAGGGGGCTACAGATACGCAGTATTTT.